The next 27 T cell receptor beta chains were all read from a single sample in a study of shared clonotypes between healthy human individuals. Libraries were prepared by immunoSEQ multiplex PCR; TCRdb keeps only in-frame clonotypes and omits some of them. The sample has hundreds of thousands of clones, less than 96% seen once; the top ten hold about 0.064%. The sequencing sample was made of naive CD4+ T cells sorted from blood. The sample's subset: CD45RA+ positively selected. The receptors derive from a woman in her 30s in good health.

This rearrangement joins TRBV18 to TRBJ1-1; D is perhaps TRBD1 (5 bases). V dropped 2 bases and J dropped 4 bases, with 11 bases sitting between them. The CDR3 has 14 amino acids. Germline assignment: CDR1 KGHSH and CDR2 LQKENI. CDR3 DNA sequence: TGTGCCAGCTCACCAACGGGACCAGGCACTGAAGCTTTCTTT. This gives the protein CASSPTGPGTEAFF.

The V and J genes are TRBV28 and TRBJ2-7; 10 nucleotides align to TRBD2. The V and J ends lost 3 bases and 6 bases, in that order; junction bases with no gene match: 11. Germline V gives CDR1 MDHEN, CDR2 SYDVKM. The CDR3 extends over 16 amino acids. As DNA, the CDR3 is TGTGCCAGCAGTTTCCTCCAAAGCGGGAGGGGGGGCGAGCAGTACTTC. Translation gives CASSFLQSGRGGEQYF.

This CDR3 is CASSLGGSVYNEQFF. CDR3 in DNA: TGTGCCAGCAGCTTAGGCGGGAGCGTCTACAATGAGCAGTTCTTC. V is TRBV7-9 and J is TRBJ2-1, with 7 positions matching TRBD2. Germline V gene data show CDR1 as SEHNR and CDR2 as FQNEAQ (reference sequence). The CDR3 is 15 residues long. V dropped 1 base and J dropped 3; count of bases not matched to a gene: 3.

The chain uses TRBV14 and TRBJ2-7; 14 bases fit TRBD2. Germline CDR1 and CDR2: SGHDN and FVKESK. The ends lost 1 base at V and 3 bases at J; junction bases unmatched: 14. This CDR3 has 20 residues. CDR3 DNA sequence: TGTGCCAGCAGCCAAGGCGGGACTAGCGGGAGATTAGTTGGGATCTACGAGCAGTACTTC. It encodes CASSQGGTSGRLVGIYEQYF.

The rearrangement links TRBV9 to TRBJ1-4; D not certain. This CDR3 has 16 amino acids. Trimming removed 4 bases at V and 0 bases at J, with 13 bases between. CDR1 is SGDLS, CDR2 YYNGEE, per germline. This CDR3 is CASSPPGIATNEKLFF. CDR3 coding DNA: TGTGCCAGCAGCCCCCCGGGAATCGCAACTAATGAAAAACTGTTTTTT.

The CDR3 region is CSVVPRDDYEQYF. CDR3 sequence (DNA): TGCAGCGTTGTTCCCAGGGATGACTACGAGCAGTACTTC. The V and J genes are TRBV29-1 and TRBJ2-5; maybe TRBD1 (5 bases). The better agreement between TRBJ2-7 and the DNA end casts doubt on the J call. The germline CDR1 and CDR2 sequences are SQVTM and ANQGSEA. This CDR3 spans 13 amino acids.

This chain uses TRBV7-9 with TRBJ1-3; D gene uncertain. Germline V gene sequence: CDR1 SEHNR, CDR2 FQNEAQ (reference sequence). Trimming took 5 bases from V and 0 from J, leaving 17 bases between them. The CDR3 spans 17 residues. The chain's CDR3 is CASSHLESPSSGNTIYF. The CDR3 coding sequence is TGTGCCAGCAGCCACCTGGAGTCTCCAAGCTCTGGAAACACCATATATTTT.

The rearrangement links TRBV23-1 to TRBJ2-7; D is undetermined. Being an ORF, TRBV23-1 has a function that is uncertain. CDR3 length: 14 residues. Trimming cost V 2 bases and J 0 bases, with 8 bases left between them. The CDR3 sequence is CASSQNTVSYEQYF. The CDR3, as DNA: TGCGCCAGCAGTCAAAATACAGTCTCCTACGAGCAGTACTTC.

The table lists this clone with a few counts. Other nucleotide sequences in the sample specify the same CDR3. This chain uses TRBV9 with TRBJ1-1; 7 bases agree with TRBD1. CDR1 is SGDLS, CDR2 YYNGEE, per germline. V was clipped by 1 base and J by 4 bases; unmatched bases: 1. The CDR3 extends over 13 amino acids. The CDR3 loop is CASSVSGGTEAFF. In nucleotides, the CDR3 is TGTGCCAGCAGCGTATCAGGGGGCACTGAAGCTTTCTTT.

CDR3 in DNA: TGTGCCAGCAGTTTCCGAGGGGTAGCGGGACCTTACAATGAGCAGTTCTTC. This codes for CASSFRGVAGPYNEQFF. The V call is TRBV28, the J call TRBJ2-1; 8 bases map to TRBD2. V gave up 3 bases and J gave up 4 bases; unmatched junction bases: 11. This CDR3 is built from 17 residues. CDR1 MDHEN and CDR2 SYDVKM come from the germline V gene.

Only one count was recorded for this clone. V usage is TRBV18 and J usage is TRBJ2-5; possibly TRBD2 for D (5 bases). Germline V CDR1 and CDR2: KGHSH, LQKENI. The CDR3 covers 15 residues. The V and J ends lost 3 bases and 5 bases respectively, with 16 bases between them. The CDR3 here is CASSPVGGGRETQYF. CDR3 nucleotide sequence: TGTGCCAGCTCACCGGTCGGTGGAGGCAGGGAGACCCAGTACTTC.

V gene TRBV4-2 combines with J gene TRBJ1-1; D remains ambiguous. Trimming shortened V by 0 bases and J by 2 bases, and 13 bases separated the two germline ends. The CDR3 is made up of 16 amino acids. The germline CDR1 and CDR2 sequences are LGHNA and YNFKEQ. The CDR3 here is CASSQDLGVYNTEAFF. The CDR3 DNA is TGTGCCAGCAGCCAAGATCTTGGCGTGTATAACACTGAAGCTTTCTTT.

CDR3 sequence: CASSEIAGRYNEQFF. The CDR3 DNA reads as TGTGCCAGCAGTGAAATAGCGGGACGCTACAATGAGCAGTTCTTC. The rearrangement uses TRBV25-1 and TRBJ2-1; 8 positions match TRBD2. Germline CDR1 reads MGHDK; CDR2 reads SYGVNS. After removal of 2 bases from V and 3 bases from J, the junction contained 3 bases not matched to a gene. The CDR3 contains 15 residues.

V and J are TRBV19 and TRBJ1-3, with TRBD1 as a possible D gene (6 bases). CDR1 LNHDA and CDR2 SQIVND come from the germline V gene (reference sequence). Trimming took 4 bases from V and 0 from J, leaving 10 bases between them. The CDR3 spans 15 residues. CDR3 residues: CASSTDSYSGNTIYF. Here the CDR3 DNA reads TGTGCCAGTAGTACGGACAGTTACTCTGGAAACACCATATATTTT. The full variable domain, its missing parts supplied by reference TRBV19 and TRBJ1-3, is DGGITQSPKYLFRKEGQNVTLSCEQNLNHDAMYWYRQDPGQGLRLIYYSQIVNDFQKGDIAEGYSVSREKKESFPLTVTSAQKNPTAFYLCASSTDSYSGNTIYFGEGSWLTVV.

The chain recombines TRBV6-6 with TRBJ1-4; D unclear. The germline V gene has CDR1 MNHNY and CDR2 SVGAGI (reference sequence). The V end was cut by 2 bases, the J end by 2 bases, with 6 bases between. The CDR3 extends over 14 amino acids. CDR3 in DNA: TGTGCCAGCAGTTACGCGGATACTAATGAAAAACTGTTTTTT. It codes for CASSYADTNEKLFF.

The chain couples TRBV14 to TRBJ1-1, with TRBD1 matching 7 bases. This CDR3 has 16 amino acids. CDR1 is SGHDN and CDR2 is FVKESK in the germline V gene. The trim removed 4 bases at V and 1 base at J, leaving 9 bases unmatched. The CDR3 spells CASSLLKGAKNTEAFF. CDR3 DNA: TGTGCCAGCAGCCTCTTAAAGGGGGCAAAGAACACTGAAGCTTTCTTT.

The chain uses TRBV19 and TRBJ1-4; no clear D. Trimming took 4 bases from V and 6 from J, leaving 9 bases between them. In germline, CDR1 is LNHDA, CDR2 SQIVND (reference sequence). The CDR3 runs to 13 residues. Written as DNA, the CDR3 is TGTGCCAGTAGTAGGGCTACGGATGAAAAACTGTTTTTT. It is translated as CASSRATDEKLFF.

The V and J genes are TRBV4-1 and TRBJ2-2, with D possibly being TRBD1 (5 bases). V lost 4 bases, J lost 5 bases, and 11 bases lay in between. The germline V gene encodes CDR1 MGHRA and CDR2 YSYEKL. The CDR3 consists of 14 residues. In DNA, the CDR3 is TGCGCCAGCAGCCTGCAGGGCATAACCGGGGAGCTGTTTTTT. Protein: CASSLQGITGELFF.

This rearrangement joins TRBV9 to TRBJ2-5, with D maybe TRBD2 (5 bases). Germline V gives CDR1 SGDLS, CDR2 YYNGEE. The V and J ends lost 0 bases and 11 bases respectively, with 14 bases between them. The CDR3 runs to 13 residues. CDR3 region: CASSVDSDRKQYF. CDR3 DNA: TGTGCCAGCAGCGTAGATAGCGATCGAAAGCAGTACTTC.

The chain links TRBV10-3 to TRBJ2-7; 9 bases are a match to TRBD1. The germline gives CDR1 ENHRY, CDR2 SYGVKD. The CDR3 is 14 residues long. The trim removed 6 bases at V and 5 bases at J, leaving 8 bases unmatched. The CDR3 loop is CAISPGQGIDEQYF. The CDR3 region has the DNA TGTGCCATCAGCCCGGGACAGGGTATAGACGAGCAGTACTTC.

This chain uses TRBV9 with TRBJ2-1, with 8 bases aligning to TRBD2. This CDR3 has 15 amino acids. J lost 6 bases, V lost 0 bases, and 5 bases had no gene match. In germline, CDR1 is SGDLS, CDR2 YYNGEE. DNA for the CDR3: TGTGCCAGCAGCGTAGCAGCGGGAGTTTTCAATGAGCAGTTCTTC. The encoded protein is CASSVAAGVFNEQFF.

For this clone: This same CDR3 is encoded by further DNA sequences in the sample. The V gene is TRBV19, the J gene TRBJ2-5; D assignment may be TRBD1 or TRBD2 (5 bases each). The CDR3 loop spans 13 amino acids. Deletions cut 4 bases from V and 5 bases from J, with 11 bases between. Germline assignment: CDR1 LNHDA and CDR2 SQIVND (reference sequence). The CDR3 region is CASSTGTVETQYF. The CDR3 bases are TGTGCCAGTAGTACGGGGACCGTGGAGACCCAGTACTTC.

In nucleotides, the CDR3 is TGTGCCAGCCTGACGGGTGCAACTAATGAAAAACTGTTTTTT. As protein: CASLTGATNEKLFF. The rearrangement links TRBV28 to TRBJ1-4, with D unresolved. The CDR3 length is 14 residues. V dropped 8 bases and J dropped 0 bases, with 10 bases sitting between them. Germline CDR1 is MDHEN and CDR2 is SYDVKM.

The rearrangement uses TRBV14 and TRBJ2-1; D may be TRBD2 (5 bases). Germline lookup yields CDR1 SGHDN and CDR2 FVKESK. V shed 1 base and J shed 4 bases, with 8 bases lying between them. The CDR3 has 14 residues. CDR3 protein: CASSQAGLYNEQFF. The CDR3 region has the DNA TGTGCCAGCAGCCAAGCGGGATTATACAATGAGCAGTTCTTC.

This chain connects TRBV5-1 to TRBJ2-6; 9 nucleotides line up with TRBD1. The V and J ends lost 4 bases and 4 bases, in that order; junction bases with no gene match: 9. The CDR3 length is 17 residues. Germline assignment: CDR1 SGHRS and CDR2 YFSETQ. CDR3 bases: TGCGCCAGCAGCCCGGACAGGGGTCTAACAGGGGCCAACGTCCTGACTTTC. Translated: CASSPDRGLTGANVLTF. Drawing the rest from reference TRBV5-1 and TRBJ2-6, the complete variable domain is KAGVTQTPRYLIKTRGQQVTLSCSPISGHRSVSWYQQTPGQGLQFLFEYFSETQRNKGNFPGRFSGRQFSNSRSEMNVSTLELGDSALYLCASSPDRGLTGANVLTFGAGSRLTVL.

On this clone: The sample contains more than one DNA sequence encoding this CDR3. The J gene is TRBJ2-7, the V gene TRBV11-2, with D perhaps TRBD1 or TRBD2 (5 bases each). V was shortened by 0 bases and J by 3 bases, with 9 bases between the two germline ends. Looked up from germline, CDR1 is SGHAT and CDR2 is FQNNGV. The CDR3 is made up of 14 amino acids. The CDR3 sequence is CASSLDRGSYEQYF. In DNA form, the CDR3 reads TGTGCCAGCAGCTTAGATCGGGGCAGCTACGAGCAGTACTTC.

The chain combines TRBV6-5 with TRBJ1-3, with 8 bases identical to TRBD1. This CDR3 is 15 amino acids long. Germline loops: CDR1 MNHEY, CDR2 SVGAGI. V dropped 6 bases and J dropped 0; count of bases not matched to a gene: 4. DNA for the CDR3: TGTGCCAGCAGGGGGACAGGATTCTCTGGAAACACCATATATTTT. Its protein is CASRGTGFSGNTIYF.